This T cell receptor beta chain was sequenced for a study of T cell repertoires in cytomegalovirus infection. TCRdb processed the reads anew with MiXCR; each CDR3 protein has one entry. This sample has some 220,000 distinct CDR3 sequences, with more than 9% found just once. There are many counts of this clonotype. This CDR3 has 12 residues. V lost 1 base, J lost 7 bases, and 10 bases lay in between. CDR1 is SQVTM, CDR2 ANQGSEA, per germline. The sequence came from a human donor in good health (CMV status not recorded). Some clones in this sample may be carry-over from other donors' samples. The sequencing input was PBMCs. The chain carries TRBV29-1 and TRBJ1-1; no clear D. The CDR3: CSVEGRKNEAFF. For the CDR3, the DNA is TGCAGCGTTGAAGGACGGAAGAATGAAGCTTTCTTT.